This TCR beta chain derives from a study of Graves' ophthalmopathy and Graves' hyperthyroidism. Across the study: Investigators collected peripheral blood at initial diagnosis, before any treatment was given.

Beta-chain TCR CDR3 regions were amplified from RNA transcripts. HTBI primers served in a first-round RT-PCR, which a second-round multiplex PCR followed. MiXCR, run by TCRdb on the multiplex PCR reads, gives a single entry per CDR3 protein. The sample lists roughly 380,000 distinct CDR3 sequences, 15% to 17% occurring once. There are many counts of this clonotype. Antigen: not known. The stable label applied to hyperthyroidism with no ophthalmopathy within 18 months of follow-up. Only newly diagnosed hyperthyroidism patients aged 18 to 65, with under 2 months' duration, were enrolled. Overall study results and limits: Blood contained most expanded thyroid clonotypes exceeding 0.001 frequency.

There are 14 residues in the CDR3. The V end was cut by 1 base, the J end by 3 bases, with 9 bases between. Germline-derived CDR1 and CDR2 are SGHTA and FQGNSA. This sequence originates from a woman under 30 with stable Graves' hyperthyroidism. V gene TRBV7-2 combines with J gene TRBJ1-1; D gene ambiguous. Sequencing was done on a sample of peripheral blood. This CDR3 is CASSLGNADTEAFF. The CDR3 coding sequence is TGTGCCAGCAGCTTAGGGAATGCCGACACTGAAGCTTTCTTT.